This is a list of T cell receptor beta chains from one sample in a study of cytomegalovirus exposure and HLA in healthy donors. The assay was immunoSEQ multiplex PCR, and TCRdb's table has in-frame clones only and misses some. The sample carries some 100,000 clones, 65% to 80% recorded once. The sequenced sample consisted of PBMCs. The receptors here all came from a female donor in good health and CMV-seropositive. Each CDR3 is given with its conserved first and last residue. The D gene is left open where the match is weak. Only some rows state a clone size, as once, few, many or a class for expanded clones.

clone size	V gene	J gene	D gene	CDR3 DNA	CDR3 protein
.	TRBV28	TRBJ1-4	TRBD1	TGTGCCAGCAGGGGGGGACAGCCCTCCAGGAGAAAACTGTTTTTT	CASRGGQPSRRKLFF
.	TRBV7-2	TRBJ2-7	.	TGTGCCAGCAGCCAAAGAACGGACGAGCAGTACTTC	CASSQRTDEQYF
.	TRBV10-3	TRBJ2-5	.	TGTGCCATCAGTGAGTCGGGTGGGCCTCAAGAGACCCAGTACTTC	CAISESGGPQETQYF
few	TRBV4-2	TRBJ2-7	TRBD2	TGTGCCAGCAGCCAAGATCTCGGGACTAGAGGTGAGCAGTACTTC	CASSQDLGTRGEQYF
.	TRBV5-4	TRBJ2-7	.	TGTGCCAGCAGCTTGGCGCTCGGTACCTACGAGCAGTACTTC	CASSLALGTYEQYF
.	TRBV18	TRBJ1-1	TRBD1	TGTGCCAGCTCACCACCGGGACAGCAGAACACTGAAGCTTTCTTT	CASSPPGQQNTEAFF
.	TRBV4-2	TRBJ1-1	.	TGTGCCAGCAGCAAGCGGGGAAAAGGAACTGAAGCTTTCTTT	CASSKRGKGTEAFF
.	TRBV19	TRBJ2-5	.	TGTGCCAGTACGGGTAGCGCCCAAGAGACCCAGTACTTC	CASTGSAQETQYF
few	TRBV6-4	TRBJ2-3	.	TGTGCCAGCAGTGAAAACCCGGGAGATGTAGATACGCAGTATTTT	CASSENPGDVDTQYF
.	TRBV7-2	TRBJ2-7	TRBD2	TGTGCCAGCAGCTTAGTGGGCGGGCGGGGGGCCGAGCAGTACTTC	CASSLVGGRGAEQYF
.	TRBV4-3	TRBJ1-1	.	TGCGCCAGCAGCCAAGGTCTAGGCGGGTTTTACACTGAAGCTTTCTTT	CASSQGLGGFYTEAFF
.	TRBV11-1	TRBJ2-2	TRBD1	TGTGCCAGCAGCTTAGGGACAGGGGCGAACACCGGGGAGCTGTTTTTT	CASSLGTGANTGELFF
few	TRBV11-2	TRBJ2-7	.	TGTGCCAGCAGCTCGGCCCCTACAAGGGGGGGCTACGAGCAGTACTTC	CASSSAPTRGGYEQYF
.	TRBV7-2	TRBJ2-5	.	TGTGCCAGCAGCTTAGTTGGGTCAGGGGCCCTACAAGAGACCCAGTACTTC	CASSLVGSGALQETQYF
.	TRBV29-1	TRBJ1-2	TRBD1	TGCAGCGTTTCTGCGACAGGGAACTATGGCTACACCTTC	CSVSATGNYGYTF
.	TRBV7-9	TRBJ1-2	TRBD1	TGTGCCAGCAGCTTCGGCACCCACAGGGGGCTCAACTATGGCTACACCTTC	CASSFGTHRGLNYGYTF
.	TRBV30	TRBJ2-7	TRBD1	TGTGCCTGGAATCATGGGGACAGGGGCCGTTCCTACGAGCAGTACTTC	CAWNHGDRGRSYEQYF
.	TRBV7-9	TRBJ2-1	TRBD1	TGTGCCAGCAGCTCACGAACGGGGTATACAGGGGAACAGTTCTTC	CASSSRTGYTGEQFF
.	TRBV6-1	TRBJ2-7	TRBD1	TGTGCCAGCAGTGAAATGGGACAGTCCTACGAGCAGTACTTC	CASSEMGQSYEQYF
few	TRBV30	TRBJ1-2	.	TGTGCCTGGAGCCTACAGAGTAACTATGGCTACACCTTC	CAWSLQSNYGYTF
.	TRBV5-1	TRBJ2-7	.	TGCGCCAGCAGCTTCCAGGGGAGCGACGAGCAGTACTTC	CASSFQGSDEQYF
.	TRBV4-3	TRBJ2-1	TRBD2	TGCGCCAGCAGCCAAGAACGGGGGGGGTACAATGAGCAGTTCTTC	CASSQERGGYNEQFF
few	TRBV28	TRBJ1-6	TRBD1	TGTGCCAGCAGGGGGGGACAGGGTAGATATTCACCCCTCCACTTT	CASRGGQGRYSPLHF
few	TRBV10-3	TRBJ1-3	.	TGTGCCATCAGGGACTCTTTGTCCGGAAACACCATATATTTT	CAIRDSLSGNTIYF
few	TRBV28	TRBJ1-2	.	TGTGCCAGCAGCGGGGGGGTCCAGGACTATGGCTACACCTTC	CASSGGVQDYGYTF
.	TRBV28	TRBJ1-2	.	TGTGCCAGCACCAGGGAGGTGGAGCTCTATGGCTACACCTTC	CASTREVELYGYTF
.	TRBV30	TRBJ2-1	TRBD1	TGTGCCTGGAGTGTTACCCGACAGGGTTTAATCCACAATGAGCAGTTCTTC	CAWSVTRQGLIHNEQFF
few	TRBV6-5	TRBJ1-4	.	TGTGCCAGCAGTACGGGGTATAATGAAAAACTGTTTTTT	CASSTGYNEKLFF
.	TRBV9	TRBJ2-3	TRBD1	TGTGCCAGCAGCAGACGACAGGGGGGGAGCACAGATACGCAGTATTTT	CASSRRQGGSTDTQYF
.	TRBV30	TRBJ2-1	TRBD2	TGTGCCTGGAGTCACGGTAGCGGGGCCTACAATGAGCAGTTCTTC	CAWSHGSGAYNEQFF
.	TRBV7-9	TRBJ2-3	TRBD2	TGTGCCAGCAGCTCGGGGCGGGGGGGACTTAGCACAGATACGCAGTATTTT	CASSSGRGGLSTDTQYF
.	TRBV30	TRBJ1-2	.	TGTGCCGGCCAGGGGTCGGTAGGTGGCTACACCTTC	CAGQGSVGGYTF
.	TRBV7-9	TRBJ1-2	TRBD1	TGTGCCAGCAGCTTAGGGCGAGGGGGCGAGGATGGCTACACCTTC	CASSLGRGGEDGYTF
.	TRBV29-1	TRBJ2-3	.	TGCAGCGGGAGGCTAGGGGCGGGGAATACGCAGTATTTT	CSGRLGAGNTQYF
.	TRBV1	TRBJ1-5	.	TGCACCAGCAGCCAAGGGAGGGGTCTCGTGAAATCCAATCAGCCCCAGCATTTT	CTSSQGRGLVKSNQPQHF
.	TRBV9	TRBJ2-1	TRBD2	TGTGCCAGCAGCCCCCGACTAGCGGGAGTTGTTGAGCAGTTCTTC	CASSPRLAGVVEQFF
.	TRBV23-1	TRBJ2-5	.	TGCGCCAGCAGTCAACGGGAAGAGACCCAGTACTTC	CASSQREETQYF
.	TRBV4-2	TRBJ2-3	.	TGTGCCAGCAGCCAAGGAGGGATCAGCACAGATACGCAGTATTTT	CASSQGGISTDTQYF
.	TRBV7-2	TRBJ2-5	.	TGTGCCAGCAATCTACAGGGGGGGGGCTTGGAGACCCAGTACTTC	CASNLQGGGLETQYF
.	TRBV11-2	TRBJ1-4	TRBD1	TGTGCCAGCAGCTTAGGGGGACAGGGGAATGAAAAACTGTTTTTT	CASSLGGQGNEKLFF
.	TRBV2	TRBJ2-7	TRBD1	TGTGCCAGCAGAGGAGTGGACAGGGTCTACGAGCAGTACTTC	CASRGVDRVYEQYF
.	TRBV2	TRBJ2-7	.	TGTGCCAGCAGTGGGCACCTCCTCTACGAGCAGTACTTC	CASSGHLLYEQYF
once	TRBV11-2	TRBJ1-4	.	TGTGCCAGCAGCACTCAGGGGCTCCCTAATGAAAAACTGTTTTTT	CASSTQGLPNEKLFF
.	TRBV9	TRBJ2-1	.	TGTGCCAGCAGCAAGGCGGAGGCCTACAATGAGCAGTTCTTC	CASSKAEAYNEQFF
.	TRBV10-1	TRBJ2-2	.	TGCGCCAGCTCTCAAACGGGGGGCCAAAACACCGGGGAGCTGTTTTTT	CASSQTGGQNTGELFF
.	TRBV28	TRBJ2-3	.	TGTGCCAGCAGTTTAGTCAGGGGCAACACAGATACGCAGTATTTT	CASSLVRGNTDTQYF
.	TRBV18	TRBJ2-5	.	TGTGCCAGCTCACGGTCAGGGGCCGTAGAGACCCAGTACTTC	CASSRSGAVETQYF
.	TRBV27	TRBJ1-3	.	TGTGCCAGCAGTTTATCGAGGGGGGGGAACACCATATATTTT	CASSLSRGGNTIYF
.	TRBV7-2	TRBJ2-5	TRBD2	TGTGCCAGCAGCTTAACAGCGGGGGGGCCGTGGTCCCAGTACTTC	CASSLTAGGPWSQYF
.	TRBV2	TRBJ1-4	.	TGTGCCAGCCTTTCCCTCCGGGAGGGGGAAAAACTGTTTTTT	CASLSLREGEKLFF
.	TRBV5-4	TRBJ2-1	.	TGTGCCAGCAGGTTAACCAGGGGACCTCTCAATGAGCAGTTCTTC	CASRLTRGPLNEQFF